A selection of T cell receptor beta chains follows, all from one sample in a study of CD8 T cells in ankylosing spondylitis. TCRdb reprocessed the 5' RACE reads with MiXCR, giving one entry per CDR3 protein. The data contain 300,000 to 400,000 distinct CDR3 sequences, roughly 20% of them singletons. Sample: blood, either unsorted or a sorted T cell fraction (not recorded which). All receptors come from a male donor with ankylosing spondylitis or in good health (not recorded which). Both conserved end residues are part of each CDR3. Each record gives: CDR3 protein, D gene, CDR3 length, J gene, V gene. The D gene is left open where the match is weak.

CDR3aa: CSVEVIETQETQYF; d_gene: -; len: 14; j_gene: TRBJ2-5; v_gene: TRBV29-1
CDR3aa: CASSVGQGDSYEQYF; d_gene: TRBD1; len: 15; j_gene: TRBJ2-7; v_gene: TRBV9
CDR3aa: CATRGEVGYGYTF; d_gene: TRBD1; len: 13; j_gene: TRBJ1-2; v_gene: TRBV6-1
CDR3aa: CSAQERNEQYF; d_gene: -; len: 11; j_gene: TRBJ2-7; v_gene: TRBV20-1
CDR3aa: CASSQGLNSESYEQYF; d_gene: -; len: 16; j_gene: TRBJ2-7; v_gene: TRBV4-1
CDR3aa: CATEDSSNYEQYF; d_gene: -; len: 13; j_gene: TRBJ2-7; v_gene: TRBV10-3
CDR3aa: CATSSEGTSSNEQFF; d_gene: TRBD2; len: 15; j_gene: TRBJ2-1; v_gene: TRBV15
CDR3aa: CASSPARAGNSYEQYF; d_gene: TRBD2; len: 16; j_gene: TRBJ2-7; v_gene: TRBV6-2/TRBV6-3
CDR3aa: CASSFWTRSLSETQYF; d_gene: TRBD2; len: 16; j_gene: TRBJ2-5; v_gene: TRBV7-9
CDR3aa: CSARTANNLETQYF; d_gene: -; len: 14; j_gene: TRBJ2-5; v_gene: TRBV20-1
CDR3aa: CASSPGTWVSSYEQYF; d_gene: -; len: 16; j_gene: TRBJ2-7; v_gene: TRBV5-1
CDR3aa: CSGSGGFSTDTQYF; d_gene: TRBD2; len: 14; j_gene: TRBJ2-3; v_gene: TRBV29-1
CDR3aa: CASSYIRTGELFF; d_gene: -; len: 13; j_gene: TRBJ2-2; v_gene: TRBV6-5
CDR3aa: CASSFGGSNYGYTF; d_gene: -; len: 14; j_gene: TRBJ1-2; v_gene: TRBV12-3/TRBV12-4
CDR3aa: CASSLGRGENIQYF; d_gene: TRBD2; len: 14; j_gene: TRBJ2-4; v_gene: TRBV5-8
CDR3aa: CASSDQTEAFF; d_gene: -; len: 11; j_gene: TRBJ1-1; v_gene: TRBV7-9
CDR3aa: CSVGAYSNTEAFF; d_gene: -; len: 13; j_gene: TRBJ1-1; v_gene: TRBV29-1
CDR3aa: CASSDQGYRGETQYF; d_gene: -; len: 15; j_gene: TRBJ2-5; v_gene: TRBV6-1
CDR3aa: CSVKGQLMNPYEQYF; d_gene: TRBD1; len: 15; j_gene: TRBJ2-7; v_gene: TRBV29-1
CDR3aa: CASGLTTSAYQETQYF; d_gene: -; len: 16; j_gene: TRBJ2-5; v_gene: TRBV12-5
CDR3aa: CRGERIPCSYEQYF; d_gene: -; len: 14; j_gene: TRBJ2-7; v_gene: TRBV29-1
CDR3aa: CASKALQETQYF; d_gene: -; len: 12; j_gene: TRBJ2-5; v_gene: TRBV12-3/TRBV12-4
CDR3aa: CASSYPSSLTDTQYF; d_gene: -; len: 15; j_gene: TRBJ2-3; v_gene: TRBV6-2/TRBV6-3
CDR3aa: CASSSFVPAPLLTQYF; d_gene: -; len: 16; j_gene: TRBJ2-5; v_gene: TRBV7-9
CDR3aa: CASSPSQVFDNYGYTF; d_gene: -; len: 16; j_gene: TRBJ1-2; v_gene: TRBV28
CDR3aa: CASNSGGGYRGEQFF; d_gene: -; len: 15; j_gene: TRBJ2-1; v_gene: TRBV10-2
CDR3aa: CSVEGGQTVETQYF; d_gene: -; len: 14; j_gene: TRBJ2-5; v_gene: TRBV29-1
CDR3aa: CASSLKLGQGANEQFF; d_gene: TRBD1; len: 16; j_gene: TRBJ2-1; v_gene: TRBV12-3/TRBV12-4
CDR3aa: CASSWSGGGETQYF; d_gene: TRBD2; len: 14; j_gene: TRBJ2-5; v_gene: TRBV27
CDR3aa: CASSLLRDSIGAGELFF; d_gene: -; len: 17; j_gene: TRBJ2-2; v_gene: TRBV7-2
CDR3aa: CASSLVWGSNTEAFF; d_gene: -; len: 15; j_gene: TRBJ1-1; v_gene: TRBV7-9
CDR3aa: CASSHGGPNTDTQYF; d_gene: -; len: 15; j_gene: TRBJ2-3; v_gene: TRBV12-3/TRBV12-4
CDR3aa: CASSYATLQDSTDTQYF; d_gene: -; len: 17; j_gene: TRBJ2-3; v_gene: TRBV5-6
CDR3aa: CAISDGPETQYF; d_gene: -; len: 12; j_gene: TRBJ2-5; v_gene: TRBV10-3
CDR3aa: CASSQGGRAGYTF; d_gene: -; len: 13; j_gene: TRBJ1-2; v_gene: TRBV4-2
CDR3aa: CAISIDRETGELFF; d_gene: TRBD1; len: 14; j_gene: TRBJ2-2; v_gene: TRBV10-3
CDR3aa: CASSHLDRASSYEQYF; d_gene: TRBD1; len: 16; j_gene: TRBJ2-7; v_gene: TRBV4-1
CDR3aa: CASSSQGASEKLFF; d_gene: TRBD1; len: 14; j_gene: TRBJ1-4; v_gene: TRBV7-9
CDR3aa: CASSLWRGTGSHTGELFF; d_gene: TRBD1; len: 18; j_gene: TRBJ2-2; v_gene: TRBV28
CDR3aa: CSANRGLSEAFF; d_gene: TRBD1; len: 12; j_gene: TRBJ1-1; v_gene: TRBV20-1
CDR3aa: CASSEVTGSSNTGELFF; d_gene: -; len: 17; j_gene: TRBJ2-2; v_gene: TRBV2
CDR3aa: CAISEGQETQYF; d_gene: -; len: 12; j_gene: TRBJ2-5; v_gene: TRBV10-3
CDR3aa: CASRFSPSGDRGDEQYF; d_gene: TRBD1; len: 17; j_gene: TRBJ2-7; v_gene: TRBV27
CDR3aa: CASSSEDREAGELFF; d_gene: TRBD1; len: 15; j_gene: TRBJ2-2; v_gene: TRBV27
CDR3aa: CASSKEEEYYGYTF; d_gene: -; len: 14; j_gene: TRBJ1-2; v_gene: TRBV7-9
CDR3aa: CASSHLRGAIYNEQFF; d_gene: TRBD2; len: 16; j_gene: TRBJ2-1; v_gene: TRBV3-1